Listed below are T cell receptor beta chains from one sample, sequenced in a study of OX40 agonist ivuxolimab in advanced cancers. Sequenced by immunoSEQ multiplex PCR; TCRdb stores in-frame clones only, minus some. This sample has about 89,000 clones, with roughly 90% found just once. Sample: CD4+ or CD8+ T cells sorted from blood, taken in a trial of the OX40 agonist ivuxolimab. The receptors come from an adult with an advanced solid tumor such as melanoma, head and neck, liver or kidney cancer. CDR3s include the opening cysteine and the closing phenylalanine or tryptophan. Each record gives: V gene, D gene, clone size, J gene, CDR3 protein, CDR3 DNA. The D gene is left open where the match is weak. Clone size is shown for a subset of rows, as once, few, many or a class of expanded clone.

V: TRBV5-1; D: .; size: .; J: TRBJ2-1; CDR3: CASSLGSRALGKFF; DNA: TGCGCCAGCAGCTTGGGGTCCAGGGCCCTTGGCAAGTTCTTC
V: TRBV5-1; D: TRBD2; size: .; J: TRBJ2-1; CDR3: CASSWTSHEQFF; DNA: TGCGCCAGCAGCTGGACTAGCCATGAGCAGTTCTTC
V: TRBV6-9; D: .; size: .; J: TRBJ2-5; CDR3: CASSYSPNNEETQYF; DNA: TGTGCCAGCAGTTACTCTCCTAACAACGAAGAGACCCAGTACTTC
V: TRBV9; D: .; size: .; J: TRBJ1-2; CDR3: CASTPTGTPLGYGYTF; DNA: TGTGCCAGCACCCCCACGGGGACACCCCTTGGCTATGGCTACACCTTC
V: TRBV6-6; D: .; size: few; J: TRBJ2-2; CDR3: CASSTKGANTGELFF; DNA: TGTGCCAGCAGCACCAAGGGGGCGAACACCGGGGAGCTGTTTTTT
V: TRBV19; D: .; size: .; J: TRBJ2-2; CDR3: CASSIGIYTGAGDTTGELFF; DNA: TGTGCCAGTAGTATAGGAATCTATACAGGCGCCGGGGATACCACCGGGGAGCTGTTTTTT
V: TRBV11-1; D: TRBD1; size: .; J: TRBJ1-2; CDR3: CASSLSSGGTGTYGYTF; DNA: TGTGCCAGCAGCTTGTCATCCGGGGGGACAGGGACCTATGGCTACACCTTC
V: TRBV5-1; D: .; size: few; J: TRBJ2-7; CDR3: CASSFVSGPRVHEQYF; DNA: TGCGCCAGCAGCTTTGTTTCGGGGCCTAGGGTCCACGAGCAGTACTTC
V: TRBV19; D: TRBD1; size: few; J: TRBJ1-2; CDR3: CASSMGQANYGYTF; DNA: TGTGCCAGTAGTATGGGACAGGCTAACTATGGCTACACCTTC
V: TRBV5-1; D: TRBD2; size: .; J: TRBJ2-1; CDR3: CASNSGGQRSSYNEQFF; DNA: TGCGCCAGCAATAGCGGGGGCCAAAGGAGCTCCTACAATGAGCAGTTCTTC
V: TRBV2; D: .; size: .; J: TRBJ1-5; CDR3: CASSEAGGLNNQPQHF; DNA: TGTGCCAGCAGTGAAGCGGGAGGTTTGAACAATCAGCCCCAGCATTTT
V: TRBV10-2; D: .; size: .; J: TRBJ1-5; CDR3: CASSGGRGLSNQPQHF; DNA: TGCGCCAGCAGTGGCGGGCGGGGATTAAGCAATCAGCCCCAGCATTTT
V: TRBV6-5; D: TRBD2; size: .; J: TRBJ2-3; CDR3: CASKGLAVTDTQYF; DNA: TGTGCCAGCAAGGGACTAGCGGTCACAGATACGCAGTATTTT
V: TRBV7-7; D: .; size: .; J: TRBJ2-5; CDR3: CASSPVSGGKETQYF; DNA: TGTGCCAGCAGCCCCGTTTCAGGGGGGAAGGAGACCCAGTACTTC
V: TRBV18; D: .; size: .; J: TRBJ1-1; CDR3: CASSPGPNTEAFF; DNA: TGTGCCAGCTCACCAGGGCCGAACACTGAAGCTTTCTTT
V: TRBV6-5; D: .; size: .; J: TRBJ1-5; CDR3: CASSYPAPDQPQHF; DNA: TGTGCCAGCAGTTACCCAGCGCCCGATCAGCCCCAGCATTTT
V: TRBV7-2; D: TRBD1; size: once; J: TRBJ2-7; CDR3: CASSSGTGGMEQYF; DNA: TGTGCCAGCAGCTCCGGGACAGGGGGCATGGAGCAGTACTTC
V: TRBV4-3; D: .; size: .; J: TRBJ1-1; CDR3: CASTPGGMNTEAFF; DNA: TGCGCCAGCACTCCGGGCGGCATGAACACTGAAGCTTTCTTT
V: TRBV7-8; D: TRBD1; size: .; J: TRBJ2-5; CDR3: CASSSTGYETQYF; DNA: TGTGCCAGCAGCTCGACAGGGTATGAGACCCAGTACTTC
V: TRBV7-8; D: TRBD1; size: .; J: TRBJ2-1; CDR3: CASSSFIGTGLFIVYEQFF; DNA: TGTGCCAGCAGCTCATTCATCGGGACAGGGCTGTTCATCGTTTATGAGCAGTTCTTC
V: TRBV19; D: .; size: .; J: TRBJ2-6; CDR3: CASVPPGFTSGANVLTF; DNA: TGTGCCAGCGTCCCCCCAGGGTTTACATCTGGGGCCAACGTCCTGACTTTC
V: TRBV5-6; D: TRBD2; size: once; J: TRBJ2-1; CDR3: CASSEIAGGGAFEQFF; DNA: TGTGCCAGCAGCGAAATAGCGGGGGGCGGGGCGTTTGAGCAGTTCTTC